These 5 T cell receptor beta chains share one sample of origin, sequenced in a study of spatial heterogeneity in lung cancer. No antigen has been identified for these receptors. Study results and limitations: For expanded intratumoral alpha and beta TCRs, counts tracked tumor mutation counts.

As to time point: sample taken at primary tumor resection. TCRdb reanalysed the 5' RACE reads using MiXCR and keeps one entry per CDR3 protein. Of fewer than 20,000 distinct CDR3 sequences in the sample, around 6.5% are singletons; the top ten hold less than 25%. This material consisted of lung tumor tissue, taken at surgery. The receptors here all came from a female donor with early-stage non-small cell lung cancer.

This clonotype occurred many times. The chain combines TRBV6-5 with TRBJ2-1; D is uncertain. Germline V gene sequence: CDR1 MNHEY, CDR2 SVGAGI. The CDR3 extends over 11 amino acids. V lost 7 bases and J 9 bases, leaving 10 bases between the germline ends. DNA for the CDR3: TGTGCCAGCAAGGGTATCGTTGAGCAGTTCTTC. This sequence encodes CASKGIVEQFF.

This clonotype has at least ten counts. This sequence joins TRBV24-1 and TRBJ2-3, with TRBD1 matching 7 bases. The CDR3 has 15 amino acids. Germline V gene data show CDR1 as KGHDR and CDR2 as SFDVKD. J was trimmed by 6 bases and V by 5 bases; bases with no gene match: 10. The CDR3 nucleotides read TGTGCCACCAGTGGGACAGGTGGACTGGGGGATACGCAGTATTTT. Residues: CATSGTGGLGDTQYF.

In its sample, this clonotype is medium-sized. This sequence joins TRBV23-1 and TRBJ2-7; a weak D match, TRBD1 (5 bases). TRBV23-1 is labeled an ORF, and its function is uncertain. V was shortened by 0 bases and J by 2 bases, with 14 bases between the two germline ends. The CDR3 is made up of 16 amino acids. The CDR3 loop reads CASSQSESRDAYEQYF. The CDR3 coding sequence is TGCGCCAGCAGTCAATCAGAATCCAGGGATGCCTACGAGCAGTACTTC.

This clonotype showed up many times. CDR3 region: CASSFRRRTSTDTQYF. The CDR3 region has the DNA TGTGCCAGCAGCTTCAGGCGCCGGACTAGCACAGATACGCAGTATTTT. This chain uses TRBV7-8 with TRBJ2-3; a weak D match, TRBD2 (5 bases). Germline-derived CDR1 and CDR2 are SGHVS and FQNEAQ. CDR3 length equals 16 residues. V dropped 3 bases and J dropped 0 bases, with 13 bases sitting between them.

This clonotype was found many times. The CDR3 DNA reads as TGCAGTGCCCTAAAGGGGAACACTGAAGCTTTCTTT. As protein: CSALKGNTEAFF. This rearrangement joins TRBV20-1 to TRBJ1-1, with no clear D. This CDR3 is 12 amino acids long. The ends were cut back, 6 bases at V and 1 base at J, with 9 bases in the middle. CDR1 and CDR2 from the germline V gene are DFQATT and SNEGSKA (reference sequence).